A single sample is the source of the 18 T cell receptor beta chains below, sequenced in a study of T cell responses to AZD1222 COVID-19 vaccine (dated by TCRdb to about 2021). The library was prepared using the immunoSEQ multiplex PCR assay. Held by TCRdb, this immuneACCESS table contains in-frame sequences only and omits some clones. Under half of the omission traces to an unresolved V gene where checked; the cause of the rest is unknown. In this sample the table shows 140,000 to 150,000 clones, approximately 90% of which occur a single time. 5.1% of the sample goes to the ten largest clones. Explained via the paper, the time point label denotes: baseline before first vaccination. The sample consisted of peripheral blood, taken on day 0 of AZD1222 vaccination. The origin of the receptors is an adult in good health.

The V gene is TRBV18, the J gene TRBJ1-3, with 8 positions matching TRBD1. The CDR3 is 15 amino acids. In germline, CDR1 is KGHSH, CDR2 LQKENI. V was pared by 3 bases and J by 2 bases, with 3 bases of the junction left unmatched. The CDR3 bases are TGTGCCAGCTCACCTTCAGGGGGCCCTGGAAACACCATATATTTT. This sequence encodes CASSPSGGPGNTIYF.

The chain combines TRBV18 with TRBJ1-1; TRBD1 agrees at 9 bases. V shed 8 bases, J shed 2 bases, and the junction held 9 bases outside the gene matches. This CDR3 has 15 residues. The germline CDR1 and CDR2 sequences are KGHSH and LQKENI. CDR3 amino acids: CASAGQGRGNTEAFF. The CDR3, as DNA: TGTGCCAGCGCGGGACAGGGCAGGGGAAACACTGAAGCTTTCTTT.

This chain uses TRBV7-2 with TRBJ2-1; 14 bases agree with TRBD2. Germline CDR1 SGHTA, CDR2 FQGNSA. Trimming removed 1 base from V and 6 bases from J; junction bases left unmatched: 5. The CDR3 is 17 amino acids. CDR3 sequence reads: CASSLGGLAGESNEQFF. Here the CDR3 DNA reads TGTGCCAGCAGCTTAGGGGGACTAGCGGGAGAGTCCAATGAGCAGTTCTTC.

This clone came up once. The V gene is TRBV6-5, the J gene TRBJ1-1, with a tentative D call TRBD1 (6 bases). CDR3 length: 15 amino acids. Trimming cost V 6 bases and J 0 bases, with 14 bases left between them. CDR1 and CDR2 (germline): MNHEY, SVGAGI. The CDR3: CASRRTGGLNTEAFF. The CDR3 coding sequence is TGTGCCAGCAGGCGGACCGGGGGGCTGAACACTGAAGCTTTCTTT.

Many counts were recorded for this clone. The chain has TRBV30 and TRBJ2-7; possibly TRBD2 for D (5 bases). V lost 3 bases to trimming and J lost 5 bases, with 8 bases between them. CDR3 length equals 11 residues. Looked up from germline, CDR1 is GTSNPN and CDR2 is SVGIG (reference sequence). The CDR3 sequence is CAWSWGDEQYF. The CDR3 DNA is TGTGCCTGGAGCTGGGGAGACGAGCAGTACTTC. Using reference TRBV30 and TRBJ2-7 for the parts outside the CDR3, the full variable domain is SQTIHQWPATLVQPVGSPLSLECTVEGTSNPNLYWYRQAAGRGLQLLFYSVGIGQISSEVPQNLSASRPQDRQFILSSKKLLLSDSGFYLCAWSWGDEQYFGPGTRLTVT.

The chain recombines TRBV6-5 with TRBJ1-5, with D uncertain. Germline lookup yields CDR1 MNHEY and CDR2 SVGAGI. The CDR3 is made up of 15 amino acids. Between the trimmed V and J ends, which lost 5 bases and 0 bases, there was a span of 11 bases. Here the CDR3 reads CASSTTVYSNQPQHF. For the CDR3, the DNA is TGTGCCAGCAGTACGACGGTTTATAGCAATCAGCCCCAGCATTTT.

This clone has only one observation. The chain carries TRBV9 and TRBJ1-2, with a possible D match to TRBD1 (5 bases). Per the germline V gene, CDR1 is SGDLS and CDR2 is YYNGEE. Between the trimmed V and J ends, which lost 0 bases and 4 bases, there was a span of 13 bases. The CDR3 totals 15 residues. The CDR3 here is CASSVGGATTYGYTF. DNA of the CDR3: TGTGCCAGCAGCGTAGGCGGGGCGACGACCTATGGCTACACCTTC.

The chain employs TRBV5-1 and TRBJ2-3, with 14 bases lining up with TRBD2. The CDR3 totals 20 residues. Germline trimming cut 4 bases from V and 2 bases from J; bases unmatched to any gene: 15. Germline CDR1 SGHRS, CDR2 YFSETQ. The CDR3 protein is CASSATGTSGRSLFTDTQYF. CDR3 DNA: TGCGCCAGCAGCGCAACCGGGACTAGCGGGAGATCTTTATTCACAGATACGCAGTATTTT.

The chain uses TRBV19 and TRBJ2-7, with 11 nucleotides matching TRBD1. Per the germline V gene, CDR1 is LNHDA and CDR2 is SQIVND (reference sequence). CDR3 size: 15 residues. V was clipped by 7 bases and J by 1 base; unmatched bases: 6. Here the CDR3 DNA reads TGTGCCAGTACCACGGGACAGGGGGTTTCCTACGAGCAGTACTTC. Amino acids: CASTTGQGVSYEQYF.

The chain uses TRBV11-2 and TRBJ1-6; D gene uncertain. There are 12 residues in the CDR3. Germline loops: CDR1 SGHAT, CDR2 FQNNGV. Trimming removed 5 bases from V and 6 bases from J, with 5 bases in between. The CDR3, as DNA: TGTGCCAGCAGCCCCCTTAATTCACCCCTCCACTTT. Translating gives CASSPLNSPLHF.

This clone was detected only a few times. The CDR3 sequence is CASSRRRGSTDTQYF. The CDR3 coding sequence is TGTGCCAGCAGCCGACGCAGGGGCAGCACAGATACGCAGTATTTT. The chain uses TRBV7-3 and TRBJ2-3, with a weak D call TRBD1 (6 bases). V gave up 5 bases and J gave up 0 bases, with 12 bases separating them. Germline loops: CDR1 SGHTA, CDR2 FQGTGA. The CDR3 loop spans 15 amino acids.

V usage is TRBV5-5 and J usage is TRBJ1-2; D possibly corresponds to TRBD1 (6 bases). From germline, CDR1 is SGHKS and CDR2 YYEKEE (reference sequence). The CDR3 length is 14 residues. V was trimmed by 0 bases and J by 7 bases, leaving 13 bases between them. The DNA for the CDR3 is TGTGCCAGCAGCTTGGCCGTGGGGGGCTCTGGCTACACCTTC. Its protein is CASSLAVGGSGYTF.

This rearrangement joins TRBV30 to TRBJ1-2, with D possibly TRBD1 on 6 matching bases. Trimming left V 2 bases short and J 7 bases short, with 17 bases between. This CDR3 comprises 14 residues. Germline CDR1 is GTSNPN and CDR2 is SVGIG (reference sequence). The CDR3 here is CAWSSEQGSAGYTF. DNA for the CDR3: TGTGCCTGGAGTAGCGAGCAGGGGTCAGCTGGCTACACCTTC.

The rearrangement uses TRBV4-1 and TRBJ1-5; the D gene is possibly TRBD1 (6 bases). The V and J ends lost 0 bases and 11 bases respectively, with 14 bases between them. The CDR3 covers 14 residues. Germline V gene lookup returns CDR1 MGHRA and CDR2 YSYEKL. CDR3 coding DNA: TGCGCCAGCAGCCAAGAAGGGACAATTCCTGCCCAGCATTTT. Translating gives CASSQEGTIPAQHF.

A single count supports this clone. CDR3 bases: TGTGCCAGCAGGACAGGGGTTCAGCCCCAGCATTTT. This sequence encodes CASRTGVQPQHF. The chain is built from TRBV12-3 or TRBV12-4 and TRBJ1-5, with 8 bases that match TRBD1. V gave up 6 bases and J gave up 6 bases; unmatched junction bases: 1. CDR3 size: 12 residues.

The rearrangement links TRBV9 to TRBJ1-3; D not resolved. Germline CDR1 and CDR2: SGDLS and YYNGEE. The length of the CDR3 is 14 residues. V was shortened by 5 bases and J by 2 bases, with 11 bases between the two germline ends. The DNA for the CDR3 is TGTGCCAGCAGGAGCGGCGAGACTGGAAACACCATATATTTT. Residues: CASRSGETGNTIYF.

There are a few counts of this clone. The chain employs TRBV7-2 and TRBJ2-7, with a possible D match to TRBD1 (6 bases). The CDR3 length is 14 residues. V shed 2 bases and J shed 5 bases, with 13 bases lying between them. Germline-derived CDR1 and CDR2 are SGHTA and FQGNSA. CDR3 in DNA: TGTGCCAGCAGCTTATTAACAGGGTTCGACGAGCAGTACTTC. Residues: CASSLLTGFDEQYF. The whole variable domain, filled in from reference TRBV7-2 and TRBJ2-7, reads GAGVSQSPSNKVTEKGKDVELRCDPISGHTALYWYRQSLGQGLEFLIYFQGNSAPDKSGLPSDRFSAERTGGSVSTLTIQRTQQEDSAVYLCASSLLTGFDEQYFGPGTRLTVT.

This clone has only a few counts. This rearrangement joins TRBV7-2 to TRBJ2-7, with TRBD2 identical over 8 bases. The V gene's germline CDR1 is SGHTA and CDR2 FQGNSA. J lost 6 bases, V lost 9 bases, and 13 bases had no gene match. This CDR3 is 14 amino acids long. CDR3 protein: CASSTGTRASEQYF. CDR3 nucleotide sequence: TGTGCCAGTTCGACCGGGACTAGGGCCTCCGAGCAGTACTTC.